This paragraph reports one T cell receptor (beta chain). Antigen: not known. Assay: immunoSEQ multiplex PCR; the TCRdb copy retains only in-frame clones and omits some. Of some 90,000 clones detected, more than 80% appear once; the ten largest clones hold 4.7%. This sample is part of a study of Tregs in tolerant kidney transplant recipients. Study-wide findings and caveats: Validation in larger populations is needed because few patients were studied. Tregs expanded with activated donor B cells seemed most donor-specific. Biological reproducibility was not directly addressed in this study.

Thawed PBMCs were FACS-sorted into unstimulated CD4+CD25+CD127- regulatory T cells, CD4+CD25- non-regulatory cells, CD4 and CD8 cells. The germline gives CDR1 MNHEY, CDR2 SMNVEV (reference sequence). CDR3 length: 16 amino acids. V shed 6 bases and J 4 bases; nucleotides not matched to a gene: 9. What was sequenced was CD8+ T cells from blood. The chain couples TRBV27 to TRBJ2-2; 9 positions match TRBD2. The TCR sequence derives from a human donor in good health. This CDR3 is CASSSTSGYRTGELFF. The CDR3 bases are TGTGCCAGCAGCTCGACTAGCGGTTATCGCACCGGGGAGCTGTTTTTT.